This T cell receptor (beta chain) is drawn from a study of blood T cell repertoires in COVID-19. Using immunoSEQ multiplex PCR, the repertoire was profiled, and TCRdb retains in-frame clones only, with some absent. The profile shows 400,000 to 500,000 clones, roughly 90% of them singletons. This CDR3 has 15 residues. Trimming cost V 4 bases and J 4 bases, with 16 bases left between them. CDR1 and CDR2 (germline): SSHAT, FNYEAQ (reference sequence). The receptor's source is a woman between 35 and 50 years old who had recovered from COVID-19. The J gene is TRBJ2-5, the V gene TRBV7-7; TRBD2 might be the D (7 bases). Sequencing was carried out using PBMCs or T cells enriched from blood (not recorded which). This CDR3 reads CASSSRVGGAETQYF. CDR3 nucleotides: TGTGCCAGCAGCTCCCGCGTGGGGGGGGCAGAGACCCAGTACTTC.